Listed below are T cell receptor beta chains from one sample, sequenced in a study of blood T cells in healthy people across ages. TCRdb recomputed calls from the 5' RACE reads with MiXCR, one row per CDR3 protein. Here the sample spans about 2 million distinct CDR3 sequences, about 50% being singletons. Input material: blood. The receptors derive from a middle-aged woman in good health. Each CDR3 is given with its conserved first and last residue. Each record gives: V gene, clone size, D gene, J gene, CDR3 protein, CDR3 DNA. The D gene is left open where the match is weak. Clone size is shown for a subset of rows, as once, few, many or a class of expanded clone.

V: TRBV4-2; size: many; D: TRBD2; J: TRBJ2-5; CDR3: CASSPGLAGTQETQYF; DNA: TGTGCCAGCAGCCCTGGACTAGCGGGAACGCAAGAGACCCAGTACTTC
V: TRBV20-1; size: NA; D: TRBD1; J: TRBJ1-2; CDR3: CSAQLPTGARNYGYTF; DNA: TGCAGTGCTCAACTCCCGACAGGGGCCCGTAACTATGGCTACACCTTC
V: TRBV28; size: NA; D: TRBD1; J: TRBJ1-2; CDR3: CASSETGTLLGYTF; DNA: TGTGCCAGCAGTGAGACAGGGACTTTATTAGGCTACACCTTC
V: TRBV15; size: NA; D: NA; J: TRBJ1-2; CDR3: CATSGAGEDYGYTF; DNA: TGTGCCACCAGCGGGGCAGGGGAGGACTATGGCTACACCTTC
V: TRBV10-3; size: NA; D: NA; J: TRBJ1-2; CDR3: CAISALRDTDYGYTF; DNA: TGTGCCATCAGTGCCCTCCGGGACACCGACTATGGCTACACCTTC
V: TRBV15; size: few; D: TRBD2; J: TRBJ2-1; CDR3: CATSRHLAGGAGSYNEQFF; DNA: TGTGCCACCAGCAGACATCTAGCGGGGGGGGCTGGCTCCTACAATGAGCAGTTCTTC
V: TRBV7-9; size: NA; D: TRBD1; J: TRBJ2-1; CDR3: CASSSNAGGHNEQFF; DNA: TGTGCCAGCAGCTCGAATGCAGGGGGCCACAATGAGCAGTTCTTC
V: TRBV29-1; size: NA; D: TRBD1; J: TRBJ1-2; CDR3: CSVRQGGDYGYTF; DNA: TGCAGCGTTCGACAGGGAGGCGACTATGGCTACACCTTC
V: TRBV6-5; size: NA; D: TRBD2; J: TRBJ2-3; CDR3: CATRTSGGITDTQYF; DNA: TGTGCCACCCGGACTAGCGGGGGAATAACAGATACGCAGTATTTT
V: TRBV4-2; size: NA; D: NA; J: TRBJ2-1; CDR3: CASSQGLGTSHYNEQFF; DNA: TGTGCCAGCAGCCAAGGTCTCGGAACCTCCCACTACAATGAGCAGTTCTTC
V: TRBV5-1; size: few; D: TRBD2; J: TRBJ2-7; CDR3: CASSSGTSSRGEQYF; DNA: TGCGCCAGCAGCTCGGGGACTAGCTCGCGAGGGGAGCAGTACTTC
V: TRBV29-1; size: few; D: NA; J: TRBJ2-3; CDR3: CSVLRRGSTDTQYF; DNA: TGCAGCGTCCTCCGGCGCGGGTCCACAGATACGCAGTATTTT
V: TRBV4-2; size: NA; D: NA; J: TRBJ1-1; CDR3: CASSQVRVNTEAFF; DNA: TGTGCCAGCAGCCAAGTTCGCGTCAACACTGAAGCTTTCTTT
V: TRBV5-1; size: NA; D: NA; J: TRBJ2-5; CDR3: CASGLAGVTQYF; DNA: TGCGCCAGCGGCTTGGCCGGAGTGACCCAGTACTTC
V: TRBV25-1; size: few; D: TRBD2; J: TRBJ2-1; CDR3: CASSDTPLAGGLNEQFF; DNA: TGTGCCAGCAGTGACACCCCACTAGCGGGGGGGCTCAATGAGCAGTTCTTC
V: TRBV7-2; size: NA; D: TRBD2; J: TRBJ2-1; CDR3: CASSPLAGGPGDEQFF; DNA: TGTGCCAGCAGCCCCTTAGCGGGGGGGCCTGGGGATGAGCAGTTCTTC
V: TRBV3-1; size: NA; D: NA; J: TRBJ1-2; CDR3: CASNWDVGRYGYTF; DNA: TGTGCCAGCAACTGGGACGTCGGCAGGTATGGCTACACCTTC
V: TRBV28; size: NA; D: NA; J: TRBJ2-2; CDR3: CASSLDGTHTGELFF; DNA: TGTGCCAGCAGCTTAGACGGCACCCACACCGGGGAGCTGTTTTTT
V: TRBV11-2; size: few; D: NA; J: TRBJ2-5; CDR3: CASSFLSNQETQYF; DNA: TGTGCCAGCAGCTTTCTCAGCAACCAAGAGACCCAGTACTTC
V: TRBV9; size: NA; D: NA; J: TRBJ2-3; CDR3: CASSVAGASASDTQYF; DNA: TGTGCCAGCAGCGTAGCTGGGGCTAGCGCTAGTGATACGCAGTATTTT
V: TRBV6-1; size: NA; D: NA; J: TRBJ2-3; CDR3: CASNVFLRNTDTQYF; DNA: TGTGCCAGCAACGTATTCCTGCGGAACACAGATACGCAGTATTTT
V: TRBV5-1; size: NA; D: NA; J: TRBJ1-6; CDR3: CASSLGDSVSPLHF; DNA: TGCGCCAGCAGCTTGGGGGACTCCGTTTCACCCCTCCACTTT
V: TRBV29-1; size: NA; D: NA; J: TRBJ2-6; CDR3: CSVEDHFRANVLTF; DNA: TGCAGCGTTGAAGACCACTTTCGGGCCAACGTCCTGACTTTC
V: TRBV20-1; size: NA; D: TRBD1; J: TRBJ2-2; CDR3: CSAQQGGQETGELFF; DNA: TGCAGTGCTCAACAGGGGGGCCAGGAAACCGGGGAGCTGTTTTTT
V: TRBV27; size: NA; D: NA; J: TRBJ2-1; CDR3: CATKTDLNNEQFF; DNA: TGTGCCACCAAGACGGACTTAAACAATGAGCAGTTCTTC
V: TRBV12-3/TRBV12-4; size: NA; D: NA; J: TRBJ1-2; CDR3: CASSPGRVPKGWNGYTF; DNA: TGTGCCAGCAGCCCTGGGCGGGTGCCGAAAGGTTGGAACGGCTACACCTTC
V: TRBV20-1; size: NA; D: TRBD1; J: TRBJ1-2; CDR3: CSARTGSEINGYTF; DNA: TGCAGTGCTAGGACAGGGTCTGAAATAAATGGCTACACCTTC
V: TRBV7-9; size: few; D: TRBD1; J: TRBJ2-7; CDR3: CASRGTGRWDEQYF; DNA: TGTGCCAGCCGAGGGACAGGGCGATGGGACGAGCAGTACTTC
V: TRBV20-1; size: once; D: NA; J: TRBJ1-5; CDR3: CSARSIKWVGDYSNQPQHF; DNA: TGCAGTGCTAGATCAATAAAGTGGGTCGGGGATTATAGCAATCAGCCCCAGCATTTT
V: TRBV15; size: few; D: NA; J: TRBJ1-2; CDR3: CATSRPDASGGYTF; DNA: TGTGCCACCAGCAGACCTGACGCGTCCGGTGGCTACACCTTT
V: TRBV28; size: NA; D: TRBD2; J: TRBJ2-1; CDR3: CASSSRLLAGTNNEQFF; DNA: TGTGCCAGCAGTTCTCGCCTACTAGCGGGGACAAACAATGAGCAGTTCTTC
V: TRBV7-2; size: NA; D: TRBD2; J: TRBJ2-3; CDR3: CASSFRGVGVTDMQYF; DNA: TGTGCCAGCAGCTTTCGGGGGGTTGGTGTCACAGATATGCAGTATTTT
V: TRBV5-1; size: many; D: NA; J: TRBJ2-5; CDR3: CASSQLPSATQETQYF; DNA: TGCGCCAGCAGCCAACTACCTAGCGCTACCCAAGAGACCCAGTACTTC
V: TRBV7-9; size: few; D: NA; J: TRBJ2-1; CDR3: CASSTRTGKGNEQFF; DNA: TGTGCCAGCAGCACTAGAACAGGGAAAGGGAATGAGCAGTTCTTC
V: TRBV6-5; size: few; D: NA; J: TRBJ2-5; CDR3: CASSYREQETQYF; DNA: TGTGCCAGCAGTTACCGAGAACAAGAGACCCAGTACTTC
V: TRBV9; size: NA; D: TRBD1; J: TRBJ1-2; CDR3: CASSVETGGVGYTF; DNA: TGTGCCAGCAGCGTTGAGACAGGGGGTGTTGGCTACACCTTC
V: TRBV20-1; size: NA; D: TRBD2; J: TRBJ2-5; CDR3: CSASSGGPQETQYF; DNA: TGCAGTGCTTCTAGCGGGGGACCTCAAGAGACCCAGTACTTC
V: TRBV6-2/TRBV6-3; size: NA; D: NA; J: TRBJ2-7; CDR3: CASSSLLGATYEQYF; DNA: TGTGCCAGCAGTTCTTTACTAGGGGCTACCTACGAGCAGTACTTC
V: TRBV27; size: NA; D: NA; J: TRBJ2-1; CDR3: CASSQGWGANEQFF; DNA: TGTGCCAGCAGTCAAGGTTGGGGGGCTAATGAGCAGTTCTTC